Relative to its sample, the clone carrying this T cell receptor (beta chain) is medium-sized. Its antigen is as yet unknown. Time point meaning: sample taken at primary tumor resection. The germline gives CDR1 SGHRS, CDR2 YFSETQ. Trimming shortened V by 0 bases and J by 6 bases, and 10 bases separated the two germline ends. This CDR3 has 14 amino acids. In TCRdb, the 5' RACE reads were re-called with MiXCR into one record per CDR3 protein. The sample lists thousands of distinct CDR3 sequences; 36% were seen once. This entry comes from a study of spatial heterogeneity in lung cancer. Study results and caveats: For tumor T cells, estimated coverage reached only about 7% (alpha) and about 14% (beta). Counts of expanded alpha and beta TCRs within tumors tracked the tumor nonsynonymous mutation count.

The chain couples TRBV5-1 to TRBJ2-1; D remains unclear. Sequences were derived from lung tumor tissue, sampled at surgery. This sequence originates from a male donor with early-stage non-small cell lung cancer. CDR3 sequence (DNA): TGCGCCAGCAGCTTGGGCCCCGGTTCCAATGAGCAGTTCTTC. Translating gives CASSLGPGSNEQFF.